This passage covers 10 T cell receptor beta chains from one sample sequenced in a study of CD8 T cells in ankylosing spondylitis. Using its own MiXCR run on the 5' RACE reads, TCRdb lists one record per CDR3 protein. The data hold fewer than 550,000 distinct CDR3 sequences, with 5.3% observed a single time. Findings of the study overall: Seemingly characteristic of ankylosing spondylitis blood was a TCR beta motif consisting of several highly homologous variants.

The antigens for these receptors are not known. Sequenced input: blood, either unsorted or a sorted T cell fraction (not recorded which). These receptor sequences come from a male donor with ankylosing spondylitis.

The DNA for the CDR3 is TGCAGTGCTTCTTACGGAACGGGATTCTACGAGCAGTACTTC. Translated: CSASYGTGFYEQYF. V is TRBV20-1 and J is TRBJ2-7; maybe TRBD2 (5 bases). Trimming cost V 5 bases and J 3 bases, with 17 bases left between them. This CDR3 is built from 14 residues. Germline V gene data show CDR1 as DFQATT and CDR2 as SNEGSKA (reference sequence).

In this sample, this clonotype turned up many times. This chain connects TRBV20-1 to TRBJ1-1; D is unclear. This CDR3 has 12 amino acids. Per germline, CDR1 DFQATT and CDR2 SNEGSKA (reference sequence). V was cut by 1 base and J by 6 bases, with 9 bases left in between. CDR3: CSARVEDAEAFF. The CDR3 nucleotides read TGCAGTGCTAGAGTAGAGGACGCTGAAGCTTTCTTT.

This clonotype has a count of ten or more. The J gene is TRBJ1-1, the V gene TRBV12-3 or TRBV12-4; a weak D match, TRBD1 (6 bases). CDR3 length: 14 amino acids. Trimming took off 7 bases at V and 4 bases at J, with 16 bases between the two ends. CDR3 in DNA: TGTGCCAGCATCCGGGGGGCGGGGGGCACTGAAGCTTTCTTT. Its protein is CASIRGAGGTEAFF.

This clonotype was seen a few times. V gene TRBV13 combines with J gene TRBJ2-7; the match to TRBD2 covers 12 bases. The germline V gene has CDR1 PRHDT and CDR2 FYEKMQ (reference sequence). The CDR3 spans 16 residues. The V gene end was trimmed by 5 bases and the J gene end by 3 bases; junction bases not matched to a gene: 8. CDR3 nucleotides: TGTGCCAGCAGCCCCCGTCGACTAGCGGGAGTCTACGAGCAGTACTTC. Amino acid sequence: CASSPRRLAGVYEQYF.

This clonotype was seen repeatedly, ten times or more. The rearrangement uses TRBV11-1 and TRBJ2-7, with unresolved D. Germline CDR1 is SGHAT and CDR2 is FQDESV (reference sequence). The CDR3 length is 15 residues. V shed 4 bases and J shed 0 bases, with 13 bases lying between them. The CDR3 loop is CASSSVSGISYEQYF. The DNA of the CDR3 is TGTGCCAGCAGCTCGGTCAGTGGGATCTCCTACGAGCAGTACTTC.

A few counts support this clonotype. The chain joins TRBV4-1 to TRBJ2-1; 8 bases fit TRBD2. The germline V gene encodes CDR1 MGHRA and CDR2 YSYEKL. This CDR3 is 18 amino acids long. The J segment lost 7 bases and the V segment lost 4 bases, leaving 18 bases of the junction unmatched. The CDR3 region is CASSPSGRLSLLINEQFF. The CDR3, as DNA: TGCGCCAGCAGCCCTAGCGGGCGCCTTTCACTACTTATTAATGAGCAGTTCTTC.

This clonotype was detected many times. The V call is TRBV28, the J call TRBJ2-3; TRBD2 is a possible D gene (6 bases). The CDR3 contains 15 residues. Looked up from germline, CDR1 is MDHEN and CDR2 is SYDVKM. V was pared by 4 bases and J by 1 base, with 12 bases between. The CDR3 spells CASSSAGRGTDTQYF. CDR3 DNA sequence: TGTGCCAGCAGTTCTGCGGGAAGGGGCACAGATACGCAGTATTTT.

This clonotype was recorded at least ten times. The junction does not match germline at one end; this may be a read error. The chain carries TRBV12-3 or TRBV12-4 and TRBJ1-2; D not certain. The CDR3 loop spans 13 amino acids. The DNA for the CDR3 is TGTGCCAGCAGCTTAGGATCGGACTATGGCTACACCTTC. It codes for CASSLGSDYGYTF.

This clonotype was observed at least ten times. This sequence joins TRBV5-5 and TRBJ2-5; 7 bases are a match to TRBD1. From germline, CDR1 is SGHKS and CDR2 YYEKEE (reference sequence). The V gene end was trimmed by 5 bases and the J gene end by 5 bases; junction bases not matched to a gene: 6. The CDR3 spans 13 residues. The CDR3: CASSNDRVETQYF. The CDR3 region has the DNA TGTGCCAGCAGTAACGACAGGGTCGAGACCCAGTACTTC.

This clonotype was picked up a small number of times. This sequence joins TRBV9 and TRBJ2-1; 7 positions agree with TRBD1. There are 14 residues in the CDR3. Losses at the gene ends were 4 bases for V and 4 bases for J; bases not matched to a gene: 5. Germline V gives CDR1 SGDLS, CDR2 YYNGEE. CDR3 loop: CASSPTGQYNEQFF. The CDR3 nucleotides are TGTGCCAGCAGCCCCACGGGACAGTACAATGAGCAGTTCTTC.